Below are 11 T cell receptor beta chains sequenced from a single sample in a study of beta chain features in type 1 diabetes. Study results and caveats: Type 1 diabetes patients showed a moderate but significant shortening of TCRB CDR3s in all four CD4+ subsets.

Sequenced material consisted of expressed TCRB transcripts (all of the isolated RNA was reverse transcribed). The table came from immunoSEQ multiplex PCR; TCRdb's copy has only in-frame clones and leaves some out. The top ten hold 0.25% to 0.35% of the sample, which has approximately 50,000 clones, about 60% seen once. These receptors lack a known antigen. Specimen: stem cell memory CD4+ T cells from blood. These receptors all stem from a woman aged 25 to 39 with type 1 diabetes.

The chain joins TRBV5-1 to TRBJ2-7; 10 bases line up with TRBD1. CDR1 and CDR2 (germline): SGHRS, YFSETQ. The trim removed 1 base at V and 5 bases at J, leaving 3 bases unmatched. The CDR3 has 14 amino acids. The CDR3 DNA reads TGCGCCAGCAGCTTGTCGACAGGGGGCAACGAGCAGTACTTC. Translation: CASSLSTGGNEQYF.

The V call is TRBV4-1, the J call TRBJ2-3; D ambiguous. The V gene's germline CDR1 is MGHRA and CDR2 YSYEKL. CDR3 length: 15 amino acids. Trimming removed 0 bases from V and 0 bases from J, with 7 bases in between. CDR3 nucleotide sequence: TGCGCCAGCAGCCAAGATTACAGTAGCACAGATACGCAGTATTTT. It yields the protein CASSQDYSSTDTQYF.

The rearrangement joins TRBV30 to TRBJ2-3; TRBD1 matches 7 bases. The CDR3 is 12 residues long. V was pared by 4 bases and J by 14 bases, with 12 bases of the junction left unmatched. CDR1 is GTSNPN, CDR2 SVGIG, per germline (reference sequence). CDR3 bases: TGTGCCTGGACAGCCGGGGACAGAGGCTCGTATTTT. Encoded protein: CAWTAGDRGSYF.

This clone has more than one count but fewer than ten. The V and J genes are TRBV6-5 and TRBJ1-1, with D perhaps matching TRBD1 (5 bases). The CDR3 is 13 residues long. Germline CDR1 is MNHEY and CDR2 is SVGAGI. V shed 4 bases and J shed 4 bases, with 10 bases lying between them. The CDR3 loop is CASSWGGTTEAFF. The DNA of the CDR3 is TGTGCCAGCAGTTGGGGAGGGACCACTGAAGCTTTCTTT.

The V gene is TRBV9, the J gene TRBJ2-1, with a weak D call TRBD2 (6 bases). The CDR3 extends over 20 amino acids. CDR1 is SGDLS and CDR2 is YYNGEE in the germline V gene. V shed 0 bases and J shed 0 bases, with 22 bases lying between them. The CDR3 region is CASSVGGDGWTISSYNEQFF. The CDR3 nucleotides are TGTGCCAGCAGCGTAGGGGGGGACGGCTGGACTATTAGCTCCTACAATGAGCAGTTCTTC.

The J gene is TRBJ1-2, the V gene TRBV29-1; D is uncertain. V gave up 4 bases and J gave up 4 bases, with 19 bases separating them. Per the germline V gene, CDR1 is SQVTM and CDR2 is ANQGSEA. This CDR3 has 15 amino acids. The CDR3 is CSVGGAHGSTYGYTF. The CDR3 DNA reads TGCAGCGTTGGGGGAGCCCATGGTAGTACCTATGGCTACACCTTC.

The chain joins TRBV7-2 to TRBJ1-1; D not certain. V was clipped by 5 bases and J by 6 bases, with 13 bases between them. Germline CDR1 SGHTA, CDR2 FQGNSA. The CDR3 length is 13 residues. CDR3 nucleotides: TGTGCCAGCAGCCGAAAGGCGGGGTCTGAAGCTTTCTTT. Its translation: CASSRKAGSEAFF.

The chain couples TRBV28 to TRBJ1-5; 10 nucleotides line up with TRBD1. The V and J ends lost 6 bases and 3 bases, in that order; junction bases with no gene match: 8. There are 16 residues in the CDR3. In germline, CDR1 is MDHEN, CDR2 SYDVKM. The CDR3 here is CASRPGTGALNQPQHF. In DNA form, the CDR3 reads TGTGCCAGCAGACCCGGGACAGGGGCGCTCAATCAGCCCCAGCATTTT. Full variable domain (remainder filled in from reference TRBV28 and TRBJ1-5): DVKVTQSSRYLVKRTGEKVFLECVQDMDHENMFWYRQDPGLGLRLIYFSYDVKMKEKGDIPEGYSVSREKKERFSLILESASTNQTSMYLCASRPGTGALNQPQHFGDGTRLSIL.

CDR3 loop: CASRDRGRSGANVLTF. CDR3 bases: TGTGCCAGTAGGGACAGGGGACGCTCTGGGGCCAACGTCCTGACTTTC. The rearrangement links TRBV19 to TRBJ2-6; 9 bases are a match to TRBD1. Germline CDR1 is LNHDA and CDR2 is SQIVND (reference sequence). V gave up 6 bases and J gave up 0 bases; unmatched junction bases: 3. This CDR3 comprises 16 residues.

The J gene is TRBJ2-7, the V gene TRBV4-2; 9 bases agree with TRBD1. The CDR3 is made up of 15 amino acids. V was pared by 2 bases and J by 5 bases, with 7 bases of the junction left unmatched. Per germline, CDR1 LGHNA and CDR2 YNFKEQ. The CDR3 bases are TGTGCCAGCAGCCAACCTGACAGGGGGAAGGACGAGCAGTACTTC. Translation gives CASSQPDRGKDEQYF.

The rearrangement uses TRBV9 and TRBJ2-3; possible D gene TRBD2, 5 bases. Trimming pared 4 bases from V and 1 base from J, leaving 10 bases between. The CDR3 is 14 amino acids. Germline CDR1 and CDR2: SGDLS and YYNGEE. Here the CDR3 DNA reads TGTGCCAGCAGCCCCCTCGGGGGCACAGATACGCAGTATTTT. It yields the protein CASSPLGGTDTQYF.